The text below deals with one TCR beta chain. This record comes from a study of cytomegalovirus exposure and HLA in healthy donors. Trimming cost V 4 bases and J 2 bases, with 9 bases left between them. CDR1 LNHNV and CDR2 YYDKDF come from the germline V gene (reference sequence). The CDR3 consists of 14 residues. PCR employed 60 Vbeta and 13 Jbeta primers. This table comes from immunoSEQ multiplex PCR, and its TCRdb copy is limited to in-frame clones, with some not included. There are 110,000 or so clones in the sample; 74% occur only once, and roughly 4.2% lies in the top ten. The V and J genes are TRBV15 and TRBJ2-1, with D possibly matching TRBD1 (6 bases). This sequence was found in a woman aged 40 to 50 in good health and CMV-seropositive. The sample consisted of PBMCs. The CDR3, as DNA: TGTGCCACCAGCACAGGGGTTACCTACAATGAGCAGTTCTTC. Its translation is CATSTGVTYNEQFF.